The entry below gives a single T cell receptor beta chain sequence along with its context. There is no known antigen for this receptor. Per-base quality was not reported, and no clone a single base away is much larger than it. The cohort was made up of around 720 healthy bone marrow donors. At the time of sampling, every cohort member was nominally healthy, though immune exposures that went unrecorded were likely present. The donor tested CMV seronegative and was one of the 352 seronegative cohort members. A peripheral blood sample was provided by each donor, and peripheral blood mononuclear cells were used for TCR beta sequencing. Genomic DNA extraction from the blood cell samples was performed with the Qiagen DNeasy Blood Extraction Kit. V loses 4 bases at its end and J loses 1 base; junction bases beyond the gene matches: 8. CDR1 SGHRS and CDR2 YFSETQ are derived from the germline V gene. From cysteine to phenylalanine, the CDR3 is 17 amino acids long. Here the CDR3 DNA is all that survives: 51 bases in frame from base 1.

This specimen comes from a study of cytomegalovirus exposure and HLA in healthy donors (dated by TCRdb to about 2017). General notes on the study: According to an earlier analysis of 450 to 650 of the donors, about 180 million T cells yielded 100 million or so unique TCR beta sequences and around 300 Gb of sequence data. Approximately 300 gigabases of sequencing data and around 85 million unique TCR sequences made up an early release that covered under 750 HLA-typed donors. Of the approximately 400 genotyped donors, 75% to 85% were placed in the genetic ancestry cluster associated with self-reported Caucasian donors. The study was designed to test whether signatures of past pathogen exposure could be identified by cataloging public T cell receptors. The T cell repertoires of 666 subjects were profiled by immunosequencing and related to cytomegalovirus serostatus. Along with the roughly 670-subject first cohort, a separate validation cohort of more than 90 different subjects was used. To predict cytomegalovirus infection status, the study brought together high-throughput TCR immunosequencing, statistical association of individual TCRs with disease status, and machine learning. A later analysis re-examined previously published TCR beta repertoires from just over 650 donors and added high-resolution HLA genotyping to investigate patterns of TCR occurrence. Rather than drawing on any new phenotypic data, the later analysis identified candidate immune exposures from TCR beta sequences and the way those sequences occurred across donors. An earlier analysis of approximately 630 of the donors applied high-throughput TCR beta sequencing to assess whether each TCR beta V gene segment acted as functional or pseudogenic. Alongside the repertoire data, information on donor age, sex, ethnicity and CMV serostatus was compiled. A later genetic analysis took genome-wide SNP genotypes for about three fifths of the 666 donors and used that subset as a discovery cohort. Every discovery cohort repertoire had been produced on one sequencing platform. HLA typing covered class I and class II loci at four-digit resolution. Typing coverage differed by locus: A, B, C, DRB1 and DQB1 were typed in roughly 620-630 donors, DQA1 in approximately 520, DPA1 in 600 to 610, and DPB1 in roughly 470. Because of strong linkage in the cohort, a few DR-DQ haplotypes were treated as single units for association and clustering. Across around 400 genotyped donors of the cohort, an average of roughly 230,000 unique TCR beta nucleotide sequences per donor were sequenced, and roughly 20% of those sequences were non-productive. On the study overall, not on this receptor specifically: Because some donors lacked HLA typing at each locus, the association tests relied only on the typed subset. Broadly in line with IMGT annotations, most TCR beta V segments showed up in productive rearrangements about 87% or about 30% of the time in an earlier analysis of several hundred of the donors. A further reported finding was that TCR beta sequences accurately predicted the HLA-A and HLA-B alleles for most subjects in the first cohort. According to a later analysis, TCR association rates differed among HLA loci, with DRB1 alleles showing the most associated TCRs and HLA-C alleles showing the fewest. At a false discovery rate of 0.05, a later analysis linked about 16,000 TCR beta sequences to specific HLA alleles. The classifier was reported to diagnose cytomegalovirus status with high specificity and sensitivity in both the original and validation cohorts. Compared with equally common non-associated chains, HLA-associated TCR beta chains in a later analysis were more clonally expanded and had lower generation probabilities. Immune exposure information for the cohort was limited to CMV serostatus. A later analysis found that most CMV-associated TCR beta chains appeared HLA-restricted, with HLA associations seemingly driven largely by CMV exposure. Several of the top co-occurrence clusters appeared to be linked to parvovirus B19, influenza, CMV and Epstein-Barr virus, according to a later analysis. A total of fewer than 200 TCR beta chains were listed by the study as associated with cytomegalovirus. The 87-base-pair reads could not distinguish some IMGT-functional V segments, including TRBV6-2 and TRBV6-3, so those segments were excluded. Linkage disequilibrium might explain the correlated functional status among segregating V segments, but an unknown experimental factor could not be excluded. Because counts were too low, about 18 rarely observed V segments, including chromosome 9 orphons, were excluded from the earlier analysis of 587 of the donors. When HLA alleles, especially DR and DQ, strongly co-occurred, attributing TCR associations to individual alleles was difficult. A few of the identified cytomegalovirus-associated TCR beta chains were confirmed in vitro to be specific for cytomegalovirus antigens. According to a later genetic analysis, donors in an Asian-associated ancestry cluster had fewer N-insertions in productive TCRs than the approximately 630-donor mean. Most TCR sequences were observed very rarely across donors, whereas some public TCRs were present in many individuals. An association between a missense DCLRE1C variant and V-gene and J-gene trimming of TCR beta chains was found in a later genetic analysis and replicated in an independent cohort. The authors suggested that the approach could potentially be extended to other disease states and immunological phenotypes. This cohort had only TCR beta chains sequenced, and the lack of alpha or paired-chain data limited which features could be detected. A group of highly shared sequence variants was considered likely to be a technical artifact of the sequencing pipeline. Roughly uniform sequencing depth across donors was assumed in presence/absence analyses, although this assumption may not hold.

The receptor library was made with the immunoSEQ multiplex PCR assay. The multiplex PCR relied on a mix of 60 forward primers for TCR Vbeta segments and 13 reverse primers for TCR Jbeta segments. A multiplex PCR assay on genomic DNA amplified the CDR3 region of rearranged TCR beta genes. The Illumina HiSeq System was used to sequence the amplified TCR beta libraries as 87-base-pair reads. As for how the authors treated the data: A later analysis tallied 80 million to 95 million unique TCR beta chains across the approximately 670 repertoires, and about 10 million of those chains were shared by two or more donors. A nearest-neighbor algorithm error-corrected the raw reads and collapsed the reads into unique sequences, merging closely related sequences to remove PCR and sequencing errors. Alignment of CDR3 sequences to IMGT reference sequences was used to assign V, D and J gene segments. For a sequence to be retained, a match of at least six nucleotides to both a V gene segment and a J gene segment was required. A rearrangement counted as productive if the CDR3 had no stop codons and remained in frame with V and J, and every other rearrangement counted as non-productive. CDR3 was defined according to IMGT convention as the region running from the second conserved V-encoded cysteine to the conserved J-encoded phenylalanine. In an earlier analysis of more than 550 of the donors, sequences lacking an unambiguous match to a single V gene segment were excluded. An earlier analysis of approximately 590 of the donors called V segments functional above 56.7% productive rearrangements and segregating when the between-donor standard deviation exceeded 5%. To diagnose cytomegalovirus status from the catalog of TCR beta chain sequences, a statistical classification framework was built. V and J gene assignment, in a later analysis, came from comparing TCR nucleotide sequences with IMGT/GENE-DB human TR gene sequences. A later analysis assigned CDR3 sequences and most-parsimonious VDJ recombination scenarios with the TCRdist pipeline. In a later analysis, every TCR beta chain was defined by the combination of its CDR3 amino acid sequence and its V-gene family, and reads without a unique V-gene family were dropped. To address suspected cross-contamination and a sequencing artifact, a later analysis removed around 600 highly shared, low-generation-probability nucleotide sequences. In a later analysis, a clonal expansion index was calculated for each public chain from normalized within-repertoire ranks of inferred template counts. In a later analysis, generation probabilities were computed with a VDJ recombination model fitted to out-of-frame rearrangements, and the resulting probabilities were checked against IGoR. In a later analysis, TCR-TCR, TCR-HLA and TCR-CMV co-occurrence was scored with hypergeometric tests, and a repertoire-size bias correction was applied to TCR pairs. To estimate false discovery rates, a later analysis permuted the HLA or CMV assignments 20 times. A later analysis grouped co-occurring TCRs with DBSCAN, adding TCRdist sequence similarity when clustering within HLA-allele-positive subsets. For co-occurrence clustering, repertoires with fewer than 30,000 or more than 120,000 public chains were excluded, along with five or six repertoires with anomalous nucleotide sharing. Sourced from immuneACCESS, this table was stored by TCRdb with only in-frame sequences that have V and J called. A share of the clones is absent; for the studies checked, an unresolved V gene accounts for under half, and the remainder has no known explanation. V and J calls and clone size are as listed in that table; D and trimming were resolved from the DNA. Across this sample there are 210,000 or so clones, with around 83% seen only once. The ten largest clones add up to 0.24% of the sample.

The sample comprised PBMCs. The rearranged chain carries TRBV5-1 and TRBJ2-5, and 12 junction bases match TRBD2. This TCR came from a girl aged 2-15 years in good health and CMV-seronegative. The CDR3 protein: CASSTGLAGMLQETQYF. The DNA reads TGCGCCAGCAGCACAGGACTAGCGGGGATGCTCCAAGAGACCCAGTACTTC.